This passage covers 5 T cell receptor beta chains from one sample sequenced in a study of early T cells in non-severe SARS-CoV-2 infection. TCRdb independently ran MiXCR on the 5' RACE reads; one entry per CDR3 protein. The sample has 25,000 to 35,000 distinct CDR3 sequences, roughly 5.4% seen once. The sample was whole blood. These receptors were obtained from an adult who was a healthcare worker with PCR-confirmed SARS-CoV-2 infection or an uninfected control (not recorded which).

This clonotype was observed at least ten times. The CDR3 DNA is TGTGCCAGCAGTTACCTGGGCGGTCAGCCCCAGCATTTT. The encoded protein is CASSYLGGQPQHF. V usage is TRBV6-5 and J usage is TRBJ1-5; unclear D gene. Germline V gene sequence: CDR1 MNHEY, CDR2 SVGAGI. This CDR3 has 13 amino acids. Trimming took off 2 bases at V and 6 bases at J, with 8 bases between the two ends.

The chain employs TRBV20-1 and TRBJ2-7, with no clear D. V dropped 3 bases and J dropped 0 bases, with 12 bases sitting between them. The CDR3 contains 14 residues. Germline CDR1 reads DFQATT; CDR2 reads SNEGSKA (reference sequence). The CDR3 coding sequence is TGCAGTGCTAGGTTACCGCGCATCTCCTACGAGCAGTACTTC. This sequence encodes CSARLPRISYEQYF.

In the case of this clonotype: At one boundary the junction diverges from the germline segment, which might be a read error. The CDR3 spells CASSSSGSLGF. CDR3 bases: TGTGCCAGCAGTTCGAGCGGGAGTCTTGGTTTC. This chain links TRBV6-6 with TRBJ2-1; TRBD2 matches 8 bases. There are 11 residues in the CDR3. In germline, CDR1 is MNHNY, CDR2 SVGAGI (reference sequence).

This clonotype was detected only a few times. The chain joins TRBV11-1 to TRBJ2-1; 12 nucleotides match TRBD1. In germline, CDR1 is SGHAT, CDR2 FQDESV (reference sequence). V gave up 6 bases and J gave up 8 bases; unmatched junction bases: 14. The CDR3 length is 17 residues. CDR3 DNA: TGTGCCAGCAGTCCCACCTCCGGGACAGGGGGCGTTTATGAGCAGTTCTTC. It translates to CASSPTSGTGGVYEQFF. Together with reference TRBV11-1 and TRBJ2-1, the CDR3 gives the full variable domain: EAEVAQSPRYKITEKSQAVAFWCDPISGHATLYWYRQILGQGPELLVQFQDESVVDDSQLPKDRFSAERLKGVDSTLKIQPAELGDSAMYLCASSPTSGTGGVYEQFFGPGTRLTVL.

This clonotype was found many times. This sequence joins TRBV7-6 and TRBJ2-2; D is unclear. V was shortened by 1 base and J by 4 bases, with 7 bases between the two germline ends. The CDR3 contains 14 residues. Germline CDR1 SGHVS, CDR2 FNYEAQ. The CDR3 sequence: CASSLVYLTGELFF. The CDR3 nucleotides are TGTGCCAGCAGCTTAGTATACCTCACCGGGGAGCTGTTTTTT.